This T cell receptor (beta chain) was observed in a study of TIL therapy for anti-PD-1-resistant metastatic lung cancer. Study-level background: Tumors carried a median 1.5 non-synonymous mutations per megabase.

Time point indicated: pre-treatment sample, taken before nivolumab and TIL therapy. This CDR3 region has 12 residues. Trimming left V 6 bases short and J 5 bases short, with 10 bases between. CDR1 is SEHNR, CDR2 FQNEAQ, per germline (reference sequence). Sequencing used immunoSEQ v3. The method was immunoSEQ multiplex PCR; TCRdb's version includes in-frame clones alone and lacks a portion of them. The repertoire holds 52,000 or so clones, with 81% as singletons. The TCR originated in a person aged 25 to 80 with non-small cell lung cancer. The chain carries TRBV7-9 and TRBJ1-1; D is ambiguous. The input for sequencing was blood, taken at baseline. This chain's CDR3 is CASRLGYTEAFF. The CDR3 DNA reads TGTGCCAGCAGGCTAGGATATACTGAAGCTTTCTTT.